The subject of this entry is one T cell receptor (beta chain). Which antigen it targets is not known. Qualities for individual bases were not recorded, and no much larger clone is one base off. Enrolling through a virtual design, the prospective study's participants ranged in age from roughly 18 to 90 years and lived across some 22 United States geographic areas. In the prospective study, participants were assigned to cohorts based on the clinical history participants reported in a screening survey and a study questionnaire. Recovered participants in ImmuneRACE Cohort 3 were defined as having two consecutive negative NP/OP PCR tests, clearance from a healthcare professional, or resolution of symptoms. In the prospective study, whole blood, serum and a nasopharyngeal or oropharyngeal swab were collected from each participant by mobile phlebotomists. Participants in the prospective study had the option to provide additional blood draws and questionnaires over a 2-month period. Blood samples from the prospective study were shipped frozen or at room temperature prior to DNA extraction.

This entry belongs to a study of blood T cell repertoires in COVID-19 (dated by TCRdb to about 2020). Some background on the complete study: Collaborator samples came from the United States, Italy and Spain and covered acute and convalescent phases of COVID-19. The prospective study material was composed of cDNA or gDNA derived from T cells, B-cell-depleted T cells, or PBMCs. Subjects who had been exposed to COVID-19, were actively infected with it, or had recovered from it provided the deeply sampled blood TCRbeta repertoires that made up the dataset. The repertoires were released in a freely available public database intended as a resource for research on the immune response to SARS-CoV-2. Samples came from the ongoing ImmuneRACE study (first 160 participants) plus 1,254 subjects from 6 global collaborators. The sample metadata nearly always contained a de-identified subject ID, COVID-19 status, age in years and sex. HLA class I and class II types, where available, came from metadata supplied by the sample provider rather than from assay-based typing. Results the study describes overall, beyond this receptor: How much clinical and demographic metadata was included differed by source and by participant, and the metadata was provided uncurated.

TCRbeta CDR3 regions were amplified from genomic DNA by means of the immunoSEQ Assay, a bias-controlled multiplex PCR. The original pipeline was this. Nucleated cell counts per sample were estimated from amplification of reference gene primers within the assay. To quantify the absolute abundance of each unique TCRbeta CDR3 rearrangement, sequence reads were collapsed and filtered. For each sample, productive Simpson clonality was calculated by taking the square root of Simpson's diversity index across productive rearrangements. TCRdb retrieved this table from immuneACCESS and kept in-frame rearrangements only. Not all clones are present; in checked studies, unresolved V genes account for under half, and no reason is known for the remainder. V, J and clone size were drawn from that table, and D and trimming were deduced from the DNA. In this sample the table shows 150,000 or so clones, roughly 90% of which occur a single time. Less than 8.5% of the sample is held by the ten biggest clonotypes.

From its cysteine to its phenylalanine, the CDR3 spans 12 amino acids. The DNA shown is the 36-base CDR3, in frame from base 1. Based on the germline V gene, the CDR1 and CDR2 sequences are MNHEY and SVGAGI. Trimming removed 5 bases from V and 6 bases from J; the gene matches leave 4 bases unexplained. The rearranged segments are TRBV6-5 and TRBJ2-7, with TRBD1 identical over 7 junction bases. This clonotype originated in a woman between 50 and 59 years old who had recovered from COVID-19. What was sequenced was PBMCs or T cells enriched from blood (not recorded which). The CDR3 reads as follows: CASSRQGSEQYF. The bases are TGTGCCAGCAGTCGACAGGGATCCGAGCAGTACTTC.